The clone carrying this T cell receptor (beta chain) appeared a few times. Its cognate antigen is unknown. These data are taken from a study of spatial heterogeneity in lung cancer. Study results and limitations: Tumor TCRs that were ubiquitous and expanded showed up in blood more at resection than follow-up.

Time point defined: sample taken at primary tumor resection. Sequencing of whole RNA from tumor, nontumor lung or frozen PBMC involved no sorting. Donation came from 70 or so patients with untreated early-stage non-small cell lung cancer. V was pared by 5 bases and J by 3 bases, with 13 bases between. The V gene's germline CDR1 is SGHTA and CDR2 FQGTGA. This CDR3 has 14 residues. TCRdb re-called the 5' RACE reads through MiXCR, storing one row per CDR3 protein. The data hold some 83,000 distinct CDR3 sequences, with approximately 18% observed a single time. Sequencing used PBMCs, obtained at surgery. The sequence derives from a male donor with early-stage non-small cell lung cancer. This chain joins TRBV7-3 and TRBJ2-5; unclear D gene. The CDR3 here is CASSPRAAKETQYF. The CDR3 DNA is TGTGCCAGCAGCCCCCGGGCAGCGAAAGAGACCCAGTACTTC.